What follows are 32 T cell receptor beta chains derived from one specimen sequenced in a study of CD8 T cells in Susac syndrome. A quantity of about 0.5 to 1 ug RNA underwent reverse transcription using random hexamers. TCRdb analysed the immunoSEQ multiplex PCR reads with MiXCR anew, one entry per CDR3 protein. The table shows around 140,000 distinct CDR3 sequences, with 75% to 90% occurring only once. What was sequenced was CD8+ T cells from PBMCs. All receptors come from a human donor with multiple sclerosis.

The V call is TRBV28, the J call TRBJ1-5, with a possible D match to TRBD1 (6 bases). In germline, CDR1 is MDHEN, CDR2 SYDVKM. With 6 bases removed from V and 4 bases from J, the gap between germline ends came to 16 bases. The CDR3 loop spans 15 amino acids. The CDR3 reads CASSPGVEENQPQHF. In DNA form, the CDR3 reads TGTGCCAGCAGCCCAGGGGTAGAGGAGAATCAGCCCCAGCATTTT.

The gene calls are TRBV12-3 or TRBV12-4 and TRBJ2-2, with D possibly matching TRBD2 (5 bases). This CDR3 contains 11 residues. Trimming removed 5 bases at V and 7 bases at J, with 5 bases between. CDR3 amino acids: CASSEGGELFF. CDR3 coding DNA: TGTGCCAGCAGTGAGGGCGGGGAGCTGTTTTTT.

This chain links TRBV27 with TRBJ2-3; D call uncertain. With 4 bases removed from V and 9 bases from J, the gap between germline ends came to 14 bases. Germline assignment: CDR1 MNHEY and CDR2 SMNVEV (reference sequence). The CDR3 has 13 amino acids. CDR3 amino acids: CASSSPLGPTQYF. CDR3 sequence (DNA): TGTGCCAGCAGTTCCCCGCTTGGTCCCACGCAGTATTTT.

This chain connects TRBV19 to TRBJ1-2; the D is unclear. Trimming stripped 4 bases from V and 6 bases from J, with 6 bases between. Germline V lookup: CDR1 LNHDA, CDR2 SQIVND (reference sequence). This CDR3 has 11 amino acids. The CDR3: CASSTWDGYTF. The CDR3, as DNA: TGTGCCAGTAGTACCTGGGATGGCTACACCTTC.

This clonotype was seen more than once but under ten times. The genes are TRBV6-2 or TRBV6-3 and TRBJ1-5, with D maybe TRBD1 (5 bases). CDR3 size: 15 residues. The ends were cut back, 2 bases at V and 7 bases at J, with 15 bases in the middle. Germline-derived CDR1 and CDR2 are MNHEY and SVGEGT. The CDR3, as DNA: TGTGCCAGCAGTTACAAAGGGACCGAGGGGCAGCCCCAGCATTTT. Amino acid sequence: CASSYKGTEGQPQHF.

The chain carries TRBV19 and TRBJ2-1; 8 bases agree with TRBD2. Looked up from germline, CDR1 is LNHDA and CDR2 is SQIVND (reference sequence). V gave up 1 base and J gave up 8 bases; unmatched junction bases: 7. This CDR3 spans 15 amino acids. In DNA form, the CDR3 reads TGTGCCAGTAGTATAGGCGCGGGGGGAGGGGATGAGCAGTTCTTC. It encodes CASSIGAGGGDEQFF.

The V call is TRBV6-1, the J call TRBJ2-1; possibly TRBD2 for D (5 bases). The CDR3 covers 17 residues. Trimming shortened V by 7 bases and J by 0 bases, and 19 bases separated the two germline ends. Germline loops: CDR1 MNHNS, CDR2 SASEGT. The CDR3 DNA reads as TGTGCCAGCATGGACTGGAAGCACCTCAGCTCCTACAATGAGCAGTTCTTC. Protein: CASMDWKHLSSYNEQFF.

The CDR3 region has the DNA TGTGCCAGCAGCCTCGGACAGGGAGGACCCTCTGGAAACACCATATATTTT. Protein sequence: CASSLGQGGPSGNTIYF. The V gene is TRBV11-2, the J gene TRBJ1-3; 8 bases align to TRBD1. This CDR3 spans 17 amino acids. Germline V gives CDR1 SGHAT, CDR2 FQNNGV. Trimming removed 5 bases from V and 0 bases from J; junction bases left unmatched: 9.

This clonotype was counted only a few times. Written as DNA, the CDR3 is TGTGCCAGCAGCACAGGAGGTAGGAACACTGAAGCTTTCTTT. Encoded protein: CASSTGGRNTEAFF. This rearrangement joins TRBV7-9 to TRBJ1-1; perhaps TRBD1 as D (5 bases). Germline lookup yields CDR1 SEHNR and CDR2 FQNEAQ (reference sequence). The CDR3 has 14 amino acids. V lost 5 bases and J 1 base, leaving 11 bases between the germline ends.

This chain joins TRBV5-6 and TRBJ2-6; the D gene is possibly TRBD1 (5 bases). CDR1 and CDR2 (germline): SGHDT, YYEEEE. The CDR3 consists of 15 residues. The V end lost 4 bases, the J end lost 2 bases, and 10 bases lay between the germline ends. DNA of the CDR3: TGTGCCAGCAGCACAGGCTGGACTGGGGCCAACGTCCTGACTTTC. This sequence encodes CASSTGWTGANVLTF.

This chain uses TRBV5-1 with TRBJ2-1; the match to TRBD1 covers 8 bases. The CDR3 spans 12 residues. Germline CDR1 reads SGHRS; CDR2 reads YFSETQ. V dropped 4 bases and J dropped 15; count of bases not matched to a gene: 9. The DNA for the CDR3 is TGCGCCAGCAGCCCCCCAGGACAGGGAGCGTTCTTC. It is translated as CASSPPGQGAFF.

V and J are TRBV4-1 and TRBJ2-3, with 12 bases matching TRBD2. The germline CDR1 and CDR2 sequences are MGHRA and YSYEKL. The CDR3 is 16 amino acids. With 6 bases clipped from V and 2 bases from J, the junction kept 6 bases outside the gene matches. CDR3 in amino acids: CASRARLAGVTDTQYF. Written as DNA, the CDR3 is TGCGCCAGCAGAGCCCGACTAGCGGGAGTCACAGATACGCAGTATTTT.

V usage is TRBV5-1 and J usage is TRBJ1-2; D uncertain. V gave up 0 bases and J gave up 6 bases, with 24 bases separating them. This CDR3 is built from 18 residues. Germline assignment: CDR1 SGHRS and CDR2 YFSETQ. CDR3 loop: CASSLAGLTTGPVDGYTF. CDR3 DNA sequence: TGCGCCAGCAGCTTGGCTGGCCTCACCACCGGGCCCGTGGATGGCTACACCTTC.

This sequence joins TRBV4-1 and TRBJ2-2; the match to TRBD2 covers 8 bases. V dropped 6 bases and J dropped 7; count of bases not matched to a gene: 7. Germline V gene data show CDR1 as MGHRA and CDR2 as YSYEKL. The CDR3 is made up of 14 amino acids. CDR3 DNA: TGCGCCAGCAGTCCCACCCGGGGGGGCGGGGAGCTGTTTTTT. Protein: CASSPTRGGGELFF.

This sequence joins TRBV2 and TRBJ1-5; D remains unclear. Germline loops: CDR1 SNHLY, CDR2 FYNNEI. The V end lost 7 bases, the J end lost 2 bases, and 12 bases lay between the germline ends. The CDR3 loop spans 14 amino acids. This CDR3 is CASNGLEGNQPQHF. The CDR3 coding sequence is TGTGCCAGCAATGGCCTGGAGGGCAATCAGCCCCAGCATTTT.

V gene TRBV30 combines with J gene TRBJ2-2; 7 bases are a match to TRBD1. With V trimmed by 7 bases and J by 2 bases, 7 bases remained unmatched. Germline V lookup: CDR1 GTSNPN, CDR2 SVGIG (reference sequence). The CDR3 is 14 amino acids. Written as DNA, the CDR3 is TGTGCCTTCCCGGGACAGCGAAACACCGGGGAGCTGTTTTTT. Its protein is CAFPGQRNTGELFF.

The genes are TRBV7-9 and TRBJ2-1; D perhaps matches TRBD1 (6 bases). Germline lookup yields CDR1 SEHNR and CDR2 FQNEAQ (reference sequence). Trimming took 0 bases from V and 10 from J, leaving 13 bases between them. CDR3 size: 14 residues. CDR3 protein: CASSLADRLEEQFF. Here the CDR3 DNA reads TGTGCCAGCAGCTTAGCCGACAGGCTGGAGGAGCAGTTCTTC.

The V call is TRBV6-5, the J call TRBJ2-2; tentatively, D is TRBD1 (5 bases). This CDR3 has 13 amino acids. V dropped 6 bases and J dropped 4 bases, with 9 bases sitting between them. Germline V lookup: CDR1 MNHEY, CDR2 SVGAGI. The CDR3 DNA follows: TGTGCCAGCAGCCCACAGGTCACCGGGGAGCTGTTTTTT. It codes for CASSPQVTGELFF.

The rearrangement links TRBV30 to TRBJ1-1; 9 bases match TRBD1. The ends lost 4 bases at V and 7 bases at J; junction bases unmatched: 7. CDR1 and CDR2 (germline): GTSNPN, SVGIG (reference sequence). The CDR3 totals 13 residues. The CDR3 is CAWTVGQGIEAFF. As DNA, the CDR3 is TGTGCCTGGACCGTGGGACAGGGAATTGAAGCTTTCTTT.

This chain uses TRBV7-9 with TRBJ2-7; 8 nucleotides match TRBD1. Germline CDR1 SEHNR, CDR2 FQNEAQ (reference sequence). There are 15 residues in the CDR3. V shed 6 bases, J shed 1 base, and the junction held 8 bases outside the gene matches. The CDR3 region is CASSTGQELSYEQYV. The CDR3 bases are TGTGCCAGCAGTACGGGACAGGAATTATCCTACGAGCAGTACGTC.

CDR3 nucleotides: TGTGCCAGCAGCCAGGAACTAGCGGGAGTTTCGGGAGATACGCAGTATTTT. Encoded protein: CASSQELAGVSGDTQYF. The rearrangement links TRBV3-1 to TRBJ2-3, with 11 nucleotides matching TRBD2. Germline-derived CDR1 and CDR2 are LGHDT and YNNKEL (reference sequence). The CDR3 is 17 amino acids. V lost 3 bases, J lost 5 bases, and 10 bases stayed unmatched.

The sample holds one count of this clonotype. The rearrangement links TRBV3-1 to TRBJ2-5; D possibly matches TRBD1 or TRBD2 (6 bases each). The CDR3 contains 16 residues. Germline V lookup: CDR1 LGHDT, CDR2 YNNKEL (reference sequence). The V end was cut by 4 bases, the J end by 7 bases, with 22 bases between. CDR3 coding DNA: TGTGCCAGCAGCCCCCGGGGGCTGGAAGAAGTGGGGACCCAGTACTTC. Its translation: CASSPRGLEEVGTQYF.

There are a few counts of this clonotype. The chain uses TRBV11-1 and TRBJ2-7, with D uncertain. The CDR3 totals 13 residues. The germline gives CDR1 SGHAT, CDR2 FQDESV (reference sequence). Trimming cost V 3 bases and J 1 base, with 7 bases left between them. In nucleotides, the CDR3 is TGTGCCAGCAGCTTGTCAGGATCCTACGAGCAGTACGTC. Its protein product is CASSLSGSYEQYV.

The chain couples TRBV11-2 to TRBJ2-7; a weak D match, TRBD2 (6 bases). Looked up from germline, CDR1 is SGHAT and CDR2 is FQNNGV. This CDR3 is 14 amino acids long. Trimming took off 5 bases at V and 3 bases at J, with 14 bases between the two ends. The CDR3 nucleotides are TGTGCCAGCAGCGGCGGGACCGGGAGCTACGAGCAGTACGTC. It encodes CASSGGTGSYEQYV.

The chain links TRBV12-3 or TRBV12-4 to TRBJ1-1; D is unclear. Trimming cost V 5 bases and J 0 bases, with 10 bases left between them. This CDR3 contains 14 residues. CDR3 residues: CASSNGRVNTEAFF. The CDR3 region has the DNA TGTGCCAGCAGTAACGGTCGGGTGAACACTGAAGCTTTCTTT.

The chain joins TRBV12-3 or TRBV12-4 to TRBJ1-4; tentative D call: TRBD1 (5 bases). Trimming stripped 5 bases from V and 6 bases from J, with 16 bases between. This CDR3 comprises 15 residues. The CDR3 region is CASSPSTAQDEKLFF. The CDR3 nucleotides read TGTGCCAGCAGTCCTTCGACAGCACAGGATGAAAAACTGTTTTTT.

V gene TRBV27 combines with J gene TRBJ2-1; D gene ambiguous. CDR1 is MNHEY, CDR2 SMNVEV, per germline (reference sequence). The CDR3 is 14 amino acids. Trimming took 5 bases from V and 4 from J, leaving 12 bases between them. The CDR3 here is CASSDSGGYNEQFF. CDR3 nucleotide sequence: TGTGCCAGCAGTGACTCCGGCGGTTACAATGAGCAGTTCTTC.

The chain employs TRBV4-1 and TRBJ1-5; 8 bases line up with TRBD1. Losses at the gene ends were 0 bases for V and 2 bases for J; bases not matched to a gene: 6. CDR3 length equals 17 residues. Looked up from germline, CDR1 is MGHRA and CDR2 is YSYEKL. CDR3: CASSQEPAGQGNQPQHF. Written as DNA, the CDR3 is TGCGCCAGCAGCCAAGAGCCGGCGGGACAGGGCAATCAGCCCCAGCATTTT.

This clonotype was seen a single time. This chain joins TRBV19 and TRBJ1-2; no clear D. V was pared by 10 bases and J by 4 bases, with 13 bases between. CDR1 LNHDA and CDR2 SQIVND come from the germline V gene (reference sequence). The length of the CDR3 is 12 residues. CDR3 nucleotides: TGTGCCACATCCCCGGGGAGCTATGGCTACACCTTC. Its protein is CATSPGSYGYTF.

This sequence joins TRBV19 and TRBJ2-7; TRBD1 might be the D (5 bases). The germline V gene encodes CDR1 LNHDA and CDR2 SQIVND (reference sequence). The CDR3 extends over 14 amino acids. Trimming removed 1 base at V and 5 bases at J, with 12 bases between. The CDR3 region is CASSIASGPNEQYF. CDR3 bases: TGTGCCAGTAGTATAGCCTCAGGGCCCAACGAGCAGTACTTC.

This chain uses TRBV5-4 with TRBJ2-2; D may be TRBD1 or TRBD2 (6 bases each). The CDR3 loop spans 15 amino acids. Germline V gene sequence: CDR1 SGHNT, CDR2 YYREEE (reference sequence). Trimming cost V 6 bases and J 6 bases, with 18 bases left between them. The CDR3 here is CASTWGTGAAGELFF. The CDR3 nucleotides read TGTGCCAGCACCTGGGGGACGGGGGCCGCCGGGGAGCTGTTTTTT.

The J gene is TRBJ2-1, the V gene TRBV14; D gene ambiguous. Between the trimmed V and J ends, which lost 7 bases and 2 bases, there was a span of 12 bases. CDR3 length: 14 residues. CDR1 is SGHDN, CDR2 FVKESK, per germline. CDR3: CASTEREAYNEQFF. DNA of the CDR3: TGTGCCAGCACCGAAAGGGAAGCCTACAATGAGCAGTTCTTC.